This TCR beta chain was observed in a study of blood T cells in healthy people across ages. Overall study results and limits: Fewer expanded clones and more diversity marked long-lived versus aged donors.

With a J-beta primer mix and a sample-barcoded 5' primer, a second PCR ran 7 to 11 cycles. MiXCR, run by TCRdb on the 5' RACE reads, gives a single entry per CDR3 protein. The sample yields about 680,000 distinct CDR3 sequences, 45% to 50% seen once. Trimming cost V 0 bases and J 3 bases, with 14 bases left between them. Germline V CDR1 and CDR2: LGHNA, YSLEER. The CDR3 is made up of 16 amino acids. Extractions gave at least 5 micrograms of total RNA per sample. This clonotype was observed a handful of times. The antigen is undetermined. The sequencing sample was made of blood. This receptor was taken from a woman aged 55-69 years in good health. The V and J genes are TRBV4-3 and TRBJ1-2; D possibly corresponds to TRBD1 (6 bases). CDR3 sequence: CASSQDPRQEDYGYTF. CDR3 nucleotide sequence: TGCGCCAGCAGCCAAGATCCCCGACAGGAGGACTATGGCTACACCTTC.